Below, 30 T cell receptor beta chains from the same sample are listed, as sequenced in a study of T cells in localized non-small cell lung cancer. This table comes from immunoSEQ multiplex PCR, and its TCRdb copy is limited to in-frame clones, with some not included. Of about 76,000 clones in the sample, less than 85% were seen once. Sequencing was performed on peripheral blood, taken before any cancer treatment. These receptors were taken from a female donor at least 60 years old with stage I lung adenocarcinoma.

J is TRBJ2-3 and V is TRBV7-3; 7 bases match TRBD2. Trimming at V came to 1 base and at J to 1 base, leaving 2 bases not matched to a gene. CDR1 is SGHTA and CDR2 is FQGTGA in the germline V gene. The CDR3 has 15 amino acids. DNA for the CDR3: TGTGCCAGCAGCTTAAGACTAGCCGGCACAGATACGCAGTATTTT. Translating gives CASSLRLAGTDTQYF.

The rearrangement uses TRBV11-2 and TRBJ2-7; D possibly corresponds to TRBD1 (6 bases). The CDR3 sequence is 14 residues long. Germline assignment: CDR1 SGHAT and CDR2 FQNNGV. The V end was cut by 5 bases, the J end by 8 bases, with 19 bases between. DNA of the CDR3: TGTGCCAGCAGCCTATGGGGGCCACAACGCCAGCAGTACTTC. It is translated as CASSLWGPQRQQYF.

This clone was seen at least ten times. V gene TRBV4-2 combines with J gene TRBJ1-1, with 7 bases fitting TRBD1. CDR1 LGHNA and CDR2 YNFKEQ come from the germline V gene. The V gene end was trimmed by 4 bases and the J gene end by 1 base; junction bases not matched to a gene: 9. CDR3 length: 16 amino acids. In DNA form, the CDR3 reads TGTGCCAGCAGCCCAAACCCGGGACAGACGAACACTGAAGCTTTCTTT. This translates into CASSPNPGQTNTEAFF.

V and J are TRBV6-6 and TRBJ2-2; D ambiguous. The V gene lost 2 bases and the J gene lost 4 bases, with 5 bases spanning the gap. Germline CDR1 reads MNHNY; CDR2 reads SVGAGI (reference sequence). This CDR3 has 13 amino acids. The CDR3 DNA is TGTGCCAGCAGTTACGGGTCCACCGGGGAGCTGTTTTTT. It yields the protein CASSYGSTGELFF.

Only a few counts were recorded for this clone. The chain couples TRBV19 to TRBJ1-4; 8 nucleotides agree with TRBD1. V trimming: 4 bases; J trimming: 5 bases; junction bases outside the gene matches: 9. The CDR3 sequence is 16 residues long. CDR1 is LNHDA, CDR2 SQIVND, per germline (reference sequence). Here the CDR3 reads CASSRQGLIANEKLFF. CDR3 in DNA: TGTGCCAGTAGTAGACAGGGGTTAATCGCAAATGAAAAACTGTTTTTT.

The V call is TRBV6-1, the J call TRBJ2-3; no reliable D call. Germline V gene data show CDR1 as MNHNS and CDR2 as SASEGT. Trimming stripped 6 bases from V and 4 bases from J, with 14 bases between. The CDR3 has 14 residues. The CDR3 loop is CASSRNALPDTQYF. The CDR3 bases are TGTGCCAGCAGCAGGAACGCGCTGCCAGATACGCAGTATTTT.

CDR3 loop: CATSRDVGQQETQYF. CDR3 DNA: TGTGCCACCAGCAGAGATGTTGGACAGCAAGAGACCCAGTACTTC. The chain employs TRBV15 and TRBJ2-5; a weak D match, TRBD1 (6 bases). Trimming took 0 bases from V and 2 from J, leaving 10 bases between them. Germline CDR1 and CDR2: LNHNV and YYDKDF (reference sequence). The CDR3 has 15 residues.

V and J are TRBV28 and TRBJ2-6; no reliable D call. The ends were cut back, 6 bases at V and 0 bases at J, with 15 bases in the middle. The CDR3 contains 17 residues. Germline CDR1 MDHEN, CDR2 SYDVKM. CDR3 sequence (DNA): TGTGCCAGCAGCCCCCCCTCTATGTTCTCTGGGGCCAACGTCCTGACTTTC. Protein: CASSPPSMFSGANVLTF.

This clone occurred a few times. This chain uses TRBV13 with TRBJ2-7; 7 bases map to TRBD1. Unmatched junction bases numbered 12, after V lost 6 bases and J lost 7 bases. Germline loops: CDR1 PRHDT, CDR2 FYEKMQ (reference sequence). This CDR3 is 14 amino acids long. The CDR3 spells CASSEAGDSWEQYF. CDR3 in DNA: TGTGCCAGCAGTGAGGCAGGGGACAGCTGGGAGCAGTACTTC. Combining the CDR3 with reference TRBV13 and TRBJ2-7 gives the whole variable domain AAGVIQSPRHLIKEKRETATLKCYPIPRHDTVYWYQQGPGQDPQFLISFYEKMQSDKGSIPDRFSAQQFSDYHSELNMSSLELGDSALYFCASSEAGDSWEQYFGPGTRLTVT.

The CDR3 sequence is CASSQETRGRYEQYF. CDR3 bases: TGTGCCAGCAGCCAAGAAACCAGGGGGCGATACGAGCAGTACTTC. The rearrangement links TRBV4-2 to TRBJ2-7; TRBD1 matches 8 bases. CDR1 is LGHNA and CDR2 is YNFKEQ in the germline V gene. V gave up 0 bases and J gave up 4 bases; unmatched junction bases: 5. The CDR3 contains 15 residues.

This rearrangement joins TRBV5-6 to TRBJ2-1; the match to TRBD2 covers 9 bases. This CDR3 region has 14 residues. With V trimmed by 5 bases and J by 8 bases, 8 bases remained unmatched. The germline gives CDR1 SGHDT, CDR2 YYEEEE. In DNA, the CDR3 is TGTGCCAGCAGAGGGCGGGGGGGCACGTATGAGCAGTTCTTC. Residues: CASRGRGGTYEQFF.

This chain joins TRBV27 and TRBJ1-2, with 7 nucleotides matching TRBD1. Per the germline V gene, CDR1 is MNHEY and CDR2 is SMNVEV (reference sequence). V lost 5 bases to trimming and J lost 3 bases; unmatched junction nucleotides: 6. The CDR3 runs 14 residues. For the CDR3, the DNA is TGTGCCAGCAGTATTCGGACAGGTTACTATGGCTACACCTTC. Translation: CASSIRTGYYGYTF.

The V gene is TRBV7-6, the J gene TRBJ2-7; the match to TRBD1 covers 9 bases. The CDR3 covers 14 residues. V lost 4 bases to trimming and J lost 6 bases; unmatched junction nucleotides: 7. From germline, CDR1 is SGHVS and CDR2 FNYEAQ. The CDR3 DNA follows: TGTGCCAGCAGCTCGACAGGGGGGGACGGCGAGCAGTACTTC. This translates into CASSSTGGDGEQYF. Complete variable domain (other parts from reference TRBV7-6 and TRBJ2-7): GAGVSQSPRYKVTKRGQDVALRCDPISGHVSLYWYRQALGQGPEFLTYFNYEAQQDKSGLPNDRFSAERPEGSISTLTIQRTEQRDSAMYRCASSSTGGDGEQYFGPGTRLTVT.

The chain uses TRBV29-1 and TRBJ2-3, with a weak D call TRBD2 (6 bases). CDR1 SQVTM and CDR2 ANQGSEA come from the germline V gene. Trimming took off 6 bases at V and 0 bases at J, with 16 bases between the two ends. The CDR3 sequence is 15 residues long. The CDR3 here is CSVFGVAASTDTQYF. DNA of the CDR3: TGCAGCGTCTTTGGGGTAGCGGCAAGCACAGATACGCAGTATTTT.

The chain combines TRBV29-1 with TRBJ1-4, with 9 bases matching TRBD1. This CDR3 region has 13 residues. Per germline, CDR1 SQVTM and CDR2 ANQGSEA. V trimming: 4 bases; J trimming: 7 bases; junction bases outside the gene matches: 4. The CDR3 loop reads CSVATGGFEKLFF. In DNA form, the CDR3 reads TGCAGCGTTGCTACAGGGGGCTTTGAAAAACTGTTTTTT.

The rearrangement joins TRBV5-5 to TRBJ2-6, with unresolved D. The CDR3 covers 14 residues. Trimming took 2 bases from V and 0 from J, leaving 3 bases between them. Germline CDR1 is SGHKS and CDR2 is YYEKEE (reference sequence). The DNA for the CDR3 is TGTGCCAGCAGCTTCAACTCTGGGGCCAACGTCCTGACTTTC. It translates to CASSFNSGANVLTF.

DNA of the CDR3: TGTGCCAGCAGGTCCCGACAGGGATCCGAGCAGTACTTC. This gives the protein CASRSRQGSEQYF. The chain employs TRBV6-1 and TRBJ2-7; 7 bases match TRBD1. The V and J ends lost 6 bases and 6 bases, in that order; junction bases with no gene match: 8. From germline, CDR1 is MNHNS and CDR2 SASEGT. The CDR3 has 13 amino acids.

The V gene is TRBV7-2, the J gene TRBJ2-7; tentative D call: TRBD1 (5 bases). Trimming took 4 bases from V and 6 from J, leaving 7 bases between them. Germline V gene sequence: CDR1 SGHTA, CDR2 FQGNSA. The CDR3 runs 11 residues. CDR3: CASSWGLEQYF. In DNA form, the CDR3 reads TGTGCCAGCAGCTGGGGCCTCGAGCAGTACTTC.

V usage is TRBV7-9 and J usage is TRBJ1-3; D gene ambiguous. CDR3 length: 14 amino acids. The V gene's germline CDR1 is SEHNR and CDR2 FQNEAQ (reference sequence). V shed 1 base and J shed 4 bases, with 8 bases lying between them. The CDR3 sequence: CASSLGSAGNTIYF. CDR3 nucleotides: TGTGCCAGCAGCTTAGGGTCTGCGGGAAACACCATATATTTT.

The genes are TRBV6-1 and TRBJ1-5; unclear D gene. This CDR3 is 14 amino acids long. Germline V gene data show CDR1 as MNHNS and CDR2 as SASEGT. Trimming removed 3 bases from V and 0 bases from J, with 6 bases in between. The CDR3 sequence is CASSEGSSNQPQHF. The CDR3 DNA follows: TGTGCCAGCAGTGAGGGGAGTAGCAATCAGCCCCAGCATTTT.

CDR3 DNA: TGTGCCAGCAGCTTGGACAGGGGTACCTACGAGCAGTACTTC. As protein: CASSLDRGTYEQYF. The chain employs TRBV11-2 and TRBJ2-7; TRBD1 matches 9 bases. Germline loops: CDR1 SGHAT, CDR2 FQNNGV. This CDR3 spans 14 amino acids. After removal of 3 bases from V and 2 bases from J, the junction contained 2 bases not matched to a gene.

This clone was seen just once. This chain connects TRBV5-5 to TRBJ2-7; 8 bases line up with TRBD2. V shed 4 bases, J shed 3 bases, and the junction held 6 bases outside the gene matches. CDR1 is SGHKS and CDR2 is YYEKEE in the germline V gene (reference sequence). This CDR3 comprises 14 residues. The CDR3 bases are TGTGCCAGCAGCGTGGCGGGAGGAAACTACGAGCAGTACTTC. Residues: CASSVAGGNYEQYF.

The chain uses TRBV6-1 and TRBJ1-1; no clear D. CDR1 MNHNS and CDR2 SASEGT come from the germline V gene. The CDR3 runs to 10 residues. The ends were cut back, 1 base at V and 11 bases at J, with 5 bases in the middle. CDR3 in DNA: TGTGCCAGCAGTGAAGTAATGGCTTTCTTT. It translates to CASSEVMAFF.

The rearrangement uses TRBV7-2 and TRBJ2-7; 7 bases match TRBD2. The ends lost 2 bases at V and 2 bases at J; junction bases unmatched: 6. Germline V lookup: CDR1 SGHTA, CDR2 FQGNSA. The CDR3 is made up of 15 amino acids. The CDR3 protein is CASSLSWGGAYEQYF. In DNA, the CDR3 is TGTGCCAGCAGCTTAAGCTGGGGAGGGGCCTACGAGCAGTACTTC.

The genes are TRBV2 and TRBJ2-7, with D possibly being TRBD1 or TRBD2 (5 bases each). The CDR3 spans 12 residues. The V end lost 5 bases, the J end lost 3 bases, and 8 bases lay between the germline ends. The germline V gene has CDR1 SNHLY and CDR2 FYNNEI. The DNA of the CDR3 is TGTGCCAGCAGTAGGGACCTCTACGAGCAGTACTTC. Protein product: CASSRDLYEQYF. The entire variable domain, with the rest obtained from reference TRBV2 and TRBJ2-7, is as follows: EPEVTQTPSHQVTQMGQEVILRCVPISNHLYFYWYRQILGQKVEFLVSFYNNEISEKSEIFDDQFSVERPDGSNFTLKIRSTKLEDSAMYFCASSRDLYEQYFGPGTRLTVT.

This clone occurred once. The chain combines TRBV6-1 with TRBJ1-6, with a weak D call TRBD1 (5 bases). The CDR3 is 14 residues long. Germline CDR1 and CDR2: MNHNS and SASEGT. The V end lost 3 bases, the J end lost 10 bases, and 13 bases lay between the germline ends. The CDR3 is CASSDRAYQSPLHF. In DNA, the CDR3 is TGTGCCAGCAGTGACAGGGCCTACCAATCACCCCTCCACTTT.

The CDR3 DNA sequence: TGTGCCAGCAGCTTAGTGGCCGGGGGTTCACCCCTCCACTTT. Its translation: CASSLVAGGSPLHF. The chain employs TRBV7-2 and TRBJ1-6; perhaps TRBD1 as D (5 bases). Germline V gene data show CDR1 as SGHTA and CDR2 as FQGNSA. The CDR3 totals 14 residues. Trimming took off 1 base at V and 9 bases at J, with 10 bases between the two ends. Based on the CDR3 plus reference TRBV7-2 and TRBJ1-6, the full variable domain is GAGVSQSPSNKVTEKGKDVELRCDPISGHTALYWYRQSLGQGLEFLIYFQGNSAPDKSGLPSDRFSAERTGGSVSTLTIQRTQQEDSAVYLCASSLVAGGSPLHFGNGTRLTVT.

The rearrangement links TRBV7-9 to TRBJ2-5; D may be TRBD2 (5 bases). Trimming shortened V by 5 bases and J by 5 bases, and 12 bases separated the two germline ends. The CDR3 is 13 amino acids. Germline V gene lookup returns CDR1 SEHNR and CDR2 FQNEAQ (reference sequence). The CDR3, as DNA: TGTGCCAGCAGCGACGGGCCGGGGGAGACCCAGTACTTC. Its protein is CASSDGPGETQYF.

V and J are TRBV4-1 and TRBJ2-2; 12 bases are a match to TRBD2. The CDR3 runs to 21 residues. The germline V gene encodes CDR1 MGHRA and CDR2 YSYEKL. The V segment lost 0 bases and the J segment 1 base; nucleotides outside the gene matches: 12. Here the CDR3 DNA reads TGCGCCAGCAGCCAAGACTGGGAACTAGCGGGGGGACCTCGGAACACCGGGGAGCTGTTTTTT. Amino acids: CASSQDWELAGGPRNTGELFF.

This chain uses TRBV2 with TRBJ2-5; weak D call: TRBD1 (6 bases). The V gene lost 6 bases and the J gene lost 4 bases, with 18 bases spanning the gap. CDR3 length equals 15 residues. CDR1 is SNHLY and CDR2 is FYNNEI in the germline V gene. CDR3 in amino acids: CASSPATGWGETQYF. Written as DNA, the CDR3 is TGTGCCAGCAGCCCCGCCACAGGGTGGGGAGAGACCCAGTACTTC. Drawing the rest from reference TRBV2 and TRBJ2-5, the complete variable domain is EPEVTQTPSHQVTQMGQEVILRCVPISNHLYFYWYRQILGQKVEFLVSFYNNEISEKSEIFDDQFSVERPDGSNFTLKIRSTKLEDSAMYFCASSPATGWGETQYFGPGTRLLVL.